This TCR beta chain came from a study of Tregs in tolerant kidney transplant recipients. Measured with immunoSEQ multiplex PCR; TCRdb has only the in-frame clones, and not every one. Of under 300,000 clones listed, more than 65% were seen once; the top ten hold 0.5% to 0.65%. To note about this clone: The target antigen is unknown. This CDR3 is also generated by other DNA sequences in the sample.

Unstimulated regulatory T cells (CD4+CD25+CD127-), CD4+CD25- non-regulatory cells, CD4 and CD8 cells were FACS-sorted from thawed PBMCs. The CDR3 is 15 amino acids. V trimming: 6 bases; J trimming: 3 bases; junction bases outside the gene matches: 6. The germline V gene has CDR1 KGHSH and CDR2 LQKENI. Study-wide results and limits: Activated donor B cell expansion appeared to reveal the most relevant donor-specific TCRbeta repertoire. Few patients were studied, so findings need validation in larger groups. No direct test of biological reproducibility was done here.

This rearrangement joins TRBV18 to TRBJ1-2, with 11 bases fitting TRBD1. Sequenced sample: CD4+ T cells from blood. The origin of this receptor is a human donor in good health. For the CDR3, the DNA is TGTGCCAGCTCTCCGAGGACAGGGGGCGACTATGGCTACACCTTC. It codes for CASSPRTGGDYGYTF.